Given below is one T cell receptor (beta chain) in context. Its target is not known. This record belongs to a study of post-analysis software for immune sequencing data. Study in general: Included courses were relapsing-remitting and secondary progressive multiple sclerosis; progressive-relapsing multiple sclerosis was also included.

The CDR3 spans 12 residues. Germline CDR1 reads MNHNS; CDR2 reads SASEGT. Study results and limitations: In patients, roughly five TRBV segments were more frequent than in controls, with TRBV5-6, TRBV5-1 and TRBV20-1 among them. Multiple sclerosis was associated with a significant reduction in normalized Chao1 diversity relative to controls. Batch-matched samples strongly co-clustered by F measure.

Prepared TCR beta cDNA libraries contained unique molecular identifiers. MiXCR was run by TCRdb on the PCR reads, yielding one entry per CDR3 protein. The sample carries about half a million distinct CDR3 sequences, nearly 45% recorded once. Sequenced: blood. The TCR originated in a girl aged 5 to 17 with multiple sclerosis. The chain joins TRBV6-1 to TRBJ2-5, with D possibly being TRBD1 (6 bases). The J call may be in error: the DNA end matches TRBJ2-7 better. The CDR3 sequence is CASRGGSAEQYF. In DNA form, the CDR3 reads TGTGCCAGCAGAGGGGGTTCCGCCGAGCAGTACTTC.